This TCR beta chain was retrieved from a study of T cells in Graves' hyperthyroidism and ophthalmopathy. Background on the study: Once the initial diagnosis was made, peripheral blood was obtained before any treatment. Whole-study results and caveats: Prediction of ophthalmopathy progression came a median around 6.5 months pre-onset. Most thyroid clonotypes expanded above 0.001 appeared in blood too.

The table lists this clonotype with a few counts. Its matching antigen is unknown. Amplified TCR beta CDR3 regions came from RNA transcripts. First-round RT-PCR targeting the TCR CDR3 was performed with the HTBI primer set. TCRdb reprocessed the multiplex PCR reads with MiXCR, giving one entry per CDR3 protein. In the table there are more than 500,000 distinct CDR3 sequences, more than 15% of which are singletons. Trimming took 5 bases from V and 1 from J, leaving 17 bases between them. This CDR3 is built from 15 residues. In germline, CDR1 is DFQATT, CDR2 SNEGSKA (reference sequence). Together with thyroid ultrasound, orbital computed tomography, serum thyroxine and TRAb, clinical symptoms were used for diagnoses.

The clonotype comes from a woman younger than 45 with Graves' ophthalmopathy. The specimen was blood. V usage is TRBV20-1 and J usage is TRBJ2-5; D is unclear. CDR3 protein: CSASDYRQSQETQYF. In DNA, the CDR3 is TGCAGTGCTTCCGATTACCGGCAAAGCCAAGAGACCCAGTACTTC.